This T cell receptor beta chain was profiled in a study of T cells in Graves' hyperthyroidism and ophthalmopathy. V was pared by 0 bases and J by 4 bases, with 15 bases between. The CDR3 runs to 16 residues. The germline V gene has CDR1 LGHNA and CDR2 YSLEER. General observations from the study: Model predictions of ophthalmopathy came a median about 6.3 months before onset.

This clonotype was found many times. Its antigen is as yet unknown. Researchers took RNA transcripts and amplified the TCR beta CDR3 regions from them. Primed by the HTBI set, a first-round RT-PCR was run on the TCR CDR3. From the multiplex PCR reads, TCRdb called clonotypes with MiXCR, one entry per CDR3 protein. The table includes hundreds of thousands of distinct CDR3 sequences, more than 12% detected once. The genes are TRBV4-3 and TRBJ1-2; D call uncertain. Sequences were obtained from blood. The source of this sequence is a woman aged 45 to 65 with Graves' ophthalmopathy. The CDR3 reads CASSQDGQDVPYGYTF. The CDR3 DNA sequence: TGCGCCAGCAGCCAAGACGGGCAGGACGTACCCTATGGCTACACCTTC.